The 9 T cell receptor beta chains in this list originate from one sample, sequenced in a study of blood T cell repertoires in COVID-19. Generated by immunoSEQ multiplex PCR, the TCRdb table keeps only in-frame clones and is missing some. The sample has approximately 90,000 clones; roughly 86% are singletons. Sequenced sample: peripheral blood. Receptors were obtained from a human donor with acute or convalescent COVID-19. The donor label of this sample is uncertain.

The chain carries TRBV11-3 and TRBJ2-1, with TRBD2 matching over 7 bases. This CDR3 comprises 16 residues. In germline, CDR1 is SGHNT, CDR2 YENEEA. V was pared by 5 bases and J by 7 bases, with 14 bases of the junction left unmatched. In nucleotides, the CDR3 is TGTGCCAGCAGCCCTACGGGGGGTTCGACATGGAATGAGCAGTTCTTC. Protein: CASSPTGGSTWNEQFF. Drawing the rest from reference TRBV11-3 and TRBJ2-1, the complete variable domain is EAGVVQSPRYKIIEKKQPVAFWCNPISGHNTLYWYLQNLGQGPELLIRYENEEAVDDSQLPKDRFSAERLKGVDSTLKIQPAELGDSAVYLCASSPTGGSTWNEQFFGPGTRLTVL.

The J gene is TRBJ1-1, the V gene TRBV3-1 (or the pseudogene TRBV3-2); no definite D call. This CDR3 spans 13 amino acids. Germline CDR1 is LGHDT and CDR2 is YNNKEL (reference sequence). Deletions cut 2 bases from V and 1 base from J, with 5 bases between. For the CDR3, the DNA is TGTGCCAGCAGCCAACGAGAGAACACTGAAGCTTTCTTT. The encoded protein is CASSQRENTEAFF.

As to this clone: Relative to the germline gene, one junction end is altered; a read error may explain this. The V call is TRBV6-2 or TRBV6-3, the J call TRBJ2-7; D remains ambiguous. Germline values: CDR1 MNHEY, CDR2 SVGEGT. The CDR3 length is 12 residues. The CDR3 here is CASSYPPRVHFF. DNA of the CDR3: TGTGCCAGCAGTTACCCCCCCCGCGTCCACTTCTTC.

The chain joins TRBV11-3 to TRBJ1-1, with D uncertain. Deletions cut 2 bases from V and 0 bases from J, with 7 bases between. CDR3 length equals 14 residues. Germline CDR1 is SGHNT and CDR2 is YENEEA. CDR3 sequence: CASSLSYMNTEAFF. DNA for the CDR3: TGTGCCAGCAGCTTAAGTTACATGAACACTGAAGCTTTCTTT.

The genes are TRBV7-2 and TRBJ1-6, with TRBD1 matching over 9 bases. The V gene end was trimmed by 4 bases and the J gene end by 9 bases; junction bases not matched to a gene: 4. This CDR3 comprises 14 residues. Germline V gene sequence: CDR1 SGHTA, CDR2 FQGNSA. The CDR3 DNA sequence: TGTGCCAGCAGCTCTCGGGACAGGGTTTCACCCCTCCACTTT. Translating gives CASSSRDRVSPLHF.

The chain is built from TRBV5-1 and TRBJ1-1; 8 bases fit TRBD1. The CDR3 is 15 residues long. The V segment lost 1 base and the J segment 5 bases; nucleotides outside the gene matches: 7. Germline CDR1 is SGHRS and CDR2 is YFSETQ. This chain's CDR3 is CASSLLGQGATEAFF. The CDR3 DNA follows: TGCGCCAGCAGCTTGTTAGGGCAGGGGGCAACTGAAGCTTTCTTT.

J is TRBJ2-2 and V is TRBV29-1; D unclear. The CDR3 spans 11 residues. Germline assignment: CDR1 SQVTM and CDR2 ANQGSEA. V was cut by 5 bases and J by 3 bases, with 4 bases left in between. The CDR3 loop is CSVLYTGELFF. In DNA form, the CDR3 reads TGCAGCGTTCTCTACACCGGGGAGCTGTTTTTT.

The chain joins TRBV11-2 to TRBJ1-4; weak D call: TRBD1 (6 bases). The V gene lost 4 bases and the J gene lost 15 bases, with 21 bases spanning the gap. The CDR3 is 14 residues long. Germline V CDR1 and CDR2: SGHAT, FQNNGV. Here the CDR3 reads CASSYDRPDWTVFF. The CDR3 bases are TGTGCCAGCAGCTATGACAGGCCCGATTGGACAGTGTTTTTT.

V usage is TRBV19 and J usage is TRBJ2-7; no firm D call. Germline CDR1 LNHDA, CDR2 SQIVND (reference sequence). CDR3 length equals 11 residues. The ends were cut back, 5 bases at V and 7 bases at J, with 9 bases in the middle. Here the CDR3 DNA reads TGTGCCAGTAGTGCTGCTACGGAGCAGTACTTC. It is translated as CASSAATEQYF.